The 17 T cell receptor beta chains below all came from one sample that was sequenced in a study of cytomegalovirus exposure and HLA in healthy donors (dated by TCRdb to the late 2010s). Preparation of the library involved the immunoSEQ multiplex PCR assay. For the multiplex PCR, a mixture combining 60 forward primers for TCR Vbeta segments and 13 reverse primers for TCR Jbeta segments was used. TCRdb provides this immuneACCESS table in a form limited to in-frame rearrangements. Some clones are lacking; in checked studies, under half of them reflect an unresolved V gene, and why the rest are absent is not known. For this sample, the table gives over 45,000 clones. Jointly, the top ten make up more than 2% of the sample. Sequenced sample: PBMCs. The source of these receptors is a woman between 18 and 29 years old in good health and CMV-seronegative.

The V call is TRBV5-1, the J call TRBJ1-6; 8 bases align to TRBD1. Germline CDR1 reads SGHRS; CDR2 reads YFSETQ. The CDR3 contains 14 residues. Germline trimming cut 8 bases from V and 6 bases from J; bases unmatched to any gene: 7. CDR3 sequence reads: CASSDRGPNSPLHF. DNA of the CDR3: TGCGCCAGTTCTGACAGGGGCCCTAATTCACCCCTCCACTTT.

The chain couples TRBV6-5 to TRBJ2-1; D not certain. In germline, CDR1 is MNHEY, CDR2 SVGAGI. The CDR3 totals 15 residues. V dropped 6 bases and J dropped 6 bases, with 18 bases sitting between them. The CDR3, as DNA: TGTGCCAGCAGACCATCGTTGGGTGCAGGCAATGAGCAGTTCTTC. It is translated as CASRPSLGAGNEQFF.

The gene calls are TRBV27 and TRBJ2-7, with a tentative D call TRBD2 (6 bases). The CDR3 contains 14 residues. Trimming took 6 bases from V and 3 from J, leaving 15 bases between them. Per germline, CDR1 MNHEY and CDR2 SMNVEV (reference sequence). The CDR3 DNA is TGTGCCAGCAGCCCCCGCTGGGGAGGCTACGAGCAGTACTTC. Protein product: CASSPRWGGYEQYF.

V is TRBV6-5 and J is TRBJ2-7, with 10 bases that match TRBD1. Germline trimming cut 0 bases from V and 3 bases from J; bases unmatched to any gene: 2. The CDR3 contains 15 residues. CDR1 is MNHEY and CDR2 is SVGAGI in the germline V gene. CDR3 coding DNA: TGTGCCAGCAGTTACTCAGGGACAGGGGACTACGAGCAGTACTTC. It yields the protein CASSYSGTGDYEQYF.

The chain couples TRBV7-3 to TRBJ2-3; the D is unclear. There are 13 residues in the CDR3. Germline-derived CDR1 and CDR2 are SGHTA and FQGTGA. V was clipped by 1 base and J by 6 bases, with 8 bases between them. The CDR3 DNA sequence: TGTGCCAGCAGCTTAAGCCCCCGGGATACGCAGTATTTT. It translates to CASSLSPRDTQYF.

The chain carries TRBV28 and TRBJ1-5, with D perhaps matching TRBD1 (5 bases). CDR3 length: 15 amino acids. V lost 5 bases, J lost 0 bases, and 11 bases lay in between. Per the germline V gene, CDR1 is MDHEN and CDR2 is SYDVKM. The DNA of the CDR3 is TGTGCCAGCAGTCCCTACAGGAATAGCAATCAGCCCCAGCATTTT. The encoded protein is CASSPYRNSNQPQHF. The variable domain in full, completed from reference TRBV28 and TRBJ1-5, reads DVKVTQSSRYLVKRTGEKVFLECVQDMDHENMFWYRQDPGLGLRLIYFSYDVKMKEKGDIPEGYSVSREKKERFSLILESASTNQTSMYLCASSPYRNSNQPQHFGDGTRLSIL.

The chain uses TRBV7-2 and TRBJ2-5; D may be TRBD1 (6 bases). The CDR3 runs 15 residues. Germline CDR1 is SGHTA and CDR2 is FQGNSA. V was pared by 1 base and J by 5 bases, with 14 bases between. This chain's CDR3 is CASSLEFNRVETQYF. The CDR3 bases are TGTGCCAGCAGCTTAGAGTTTAACAGGGTGGAGACCCAGTACTTC. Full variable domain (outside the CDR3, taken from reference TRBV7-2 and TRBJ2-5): GAGVSQSPSNKVTEKGKDVELRCDPISGHTALYWYRQSLGQGLEFLIYFQGNSAPDKSGLPSDRFSAERTGGSVSTLTIQRTQQEDSAVYLCASSLEFNRVETQYFGPGTRLLVL.

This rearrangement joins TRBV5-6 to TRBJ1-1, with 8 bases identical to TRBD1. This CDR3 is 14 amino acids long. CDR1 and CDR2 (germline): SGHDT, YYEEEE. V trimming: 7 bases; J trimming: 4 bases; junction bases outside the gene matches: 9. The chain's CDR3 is CASVYGQGVTEAFF. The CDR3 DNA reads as TGTGCCAGCGTTTATGGACAGGGCGTCACTGAAGCTTTCTTT.

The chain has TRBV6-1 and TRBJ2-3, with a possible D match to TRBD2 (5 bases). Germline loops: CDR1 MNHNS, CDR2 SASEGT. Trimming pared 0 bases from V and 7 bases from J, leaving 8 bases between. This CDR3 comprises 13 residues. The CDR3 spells CASSEARAHTQYF. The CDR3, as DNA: TGTGCCAGCAGTGAAGCGCGGGCACATACGCAGTATTTT.

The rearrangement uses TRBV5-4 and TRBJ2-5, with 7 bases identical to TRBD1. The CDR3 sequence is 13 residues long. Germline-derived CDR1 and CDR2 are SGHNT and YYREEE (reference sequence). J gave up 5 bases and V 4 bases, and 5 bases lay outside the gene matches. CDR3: CASSTGQMETQYF. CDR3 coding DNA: TGTGCCAGCAGCACGGGACAGATGGAGACCCAGTACTTC.

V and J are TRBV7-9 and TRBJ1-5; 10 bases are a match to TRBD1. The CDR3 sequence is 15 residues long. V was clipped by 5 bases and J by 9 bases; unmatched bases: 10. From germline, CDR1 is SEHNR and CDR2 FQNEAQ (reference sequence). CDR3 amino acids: CASSPWDRGTGPQHF. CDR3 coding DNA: TGTGCCAGCAGCCCTTGGGACAGGGGCACCGGGCCCCAGCATTTT.

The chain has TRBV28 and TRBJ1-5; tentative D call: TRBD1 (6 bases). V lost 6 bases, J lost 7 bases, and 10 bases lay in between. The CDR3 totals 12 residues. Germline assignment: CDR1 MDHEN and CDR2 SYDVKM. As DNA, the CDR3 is TGTGCCAGCAGCCCGACAGGCCAGCCCCAGCATTTT. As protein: CASSPTGQPQHF.

The CDR3 region has the DNA TGTGCCAGCATTGCACCGGACTCGCAACCTTATGGCTACACCTTC. This gives the protein CASIAPDSQPYGYTF. The chain joins TRBV6-5 to TRBJ1-2, with unresolved D. The CDR3 has 15 residues. V shed 7 bases and J shed 5 bases, with 20 bases lying between them. CDR1 and CDR2 (germline): MNHEY, SVGAGI.

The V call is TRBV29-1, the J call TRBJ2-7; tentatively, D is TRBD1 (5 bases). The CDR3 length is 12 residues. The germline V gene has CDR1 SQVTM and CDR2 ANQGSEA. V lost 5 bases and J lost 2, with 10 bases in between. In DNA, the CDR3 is TGCAGCGTTCAGGACAACGCCTACGAGCAGTACTTC. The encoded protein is CSVQDNAYEQYF.

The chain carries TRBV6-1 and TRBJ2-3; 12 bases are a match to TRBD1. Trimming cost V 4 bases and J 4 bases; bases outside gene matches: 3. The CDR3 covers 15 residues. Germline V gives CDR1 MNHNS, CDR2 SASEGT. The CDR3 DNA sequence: TGTGCCAGCAGTGCCGGGACAGGGGGCGCAGATACGCAGTATTTT. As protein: CASSAGTGGADTQYF.

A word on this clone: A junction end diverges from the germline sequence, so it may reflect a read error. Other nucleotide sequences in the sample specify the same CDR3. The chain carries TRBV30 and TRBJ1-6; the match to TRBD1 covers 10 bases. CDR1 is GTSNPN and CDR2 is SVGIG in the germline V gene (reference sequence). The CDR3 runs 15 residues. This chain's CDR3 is CAWTGKDRGDSPLHF. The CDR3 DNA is TGTGCCTGGACGGGGAAGGACAGGGGGGATTCACCCCTACACTTT.

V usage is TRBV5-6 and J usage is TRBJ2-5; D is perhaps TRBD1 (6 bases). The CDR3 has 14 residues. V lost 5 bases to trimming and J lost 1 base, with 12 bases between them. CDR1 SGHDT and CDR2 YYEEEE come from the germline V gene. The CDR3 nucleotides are TGTGCCAGCAGTGTGGGACAACCCCAAGAGACCCAGTACTTC. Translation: CASSVGQPQETQYF.